Described below is a single T cell receptor (beta chain) sequence and its context. This entry belongs to a study of blood T cell repertoires in COVID-19. Turning to the study itself: Samples taken during acute and convalescent COVID-19 were collected in the United States, Italy and Spain. From T cells, B-cell-depleted T cells, or PBMCs came the material, which was cDNA or gDNA.

The germline gives CDR1 MGHRA, CDR2 YSYEKL. The V gene lost 4 bases and the J gene lost 2 bases, with 20 bases spanning the gap. This CDR3 region has 17 residues. This table comes from immunoSEQ multiplex PCR, and its TCRdb copy is limited to in-frame clones, with some not included. The sample shows roughly 250,000 clones, approximately 90% of them seen only once. The sequenced sample was peripheral blood. The TCR comes from a woman aged 35 to 49 with acute or convalescent COVID-19. This rearrangement joins TRBV4-1 to TRBJ1-2; no firm D call. CDR3 sequence: CASSPSIWRDQNYGYTF. The CDR3 nucleotides are TGCGCCAGCAGCCCGTCAATTTGGAGGGATCAAAACTATGGCTACACCTTC.